A single T cell receptor (beta chain) is shown here with its context. Its antigen is unknown. This entry is derived from a study of CXCR3-negative and CXCR3-positive naive CD8 T cells. UMI-labeled 5' RACE TRB cDNA libraries were prepared from the cells. TCRdb reprocessed the 5' RACE reads, keeping one entry per CDR3 protein, no DNA. Its listing shows around 88,000 distinct CDR3 sequences. Study results and caveats: Researchers report that CXCR3-positive naive cells carry more hydrophobic TRB CDR3s than CXCR3-negative naive cells.

This sequence originates from a human donor in good health. Some clones in this sample may be carry-over from other donors' samples. Sample: naive CXCR3+ CD8+ T cells from blood. The sample's subset: CD45RO-CCR7+CD27+CD95- naive CD8+ T cells expressing CXCR3 (TNR3+).

CDR3 region: CASSLLPSGTDTQYF. The V call is TRBV28, the J call TRBJ2-3; TCRdb's D call, TRBD2, is unchecked because there is no DNA. The CDR3 has 15 residues. The germline V gene has CDR1 MDHEN and CDR2 SYDVKM.